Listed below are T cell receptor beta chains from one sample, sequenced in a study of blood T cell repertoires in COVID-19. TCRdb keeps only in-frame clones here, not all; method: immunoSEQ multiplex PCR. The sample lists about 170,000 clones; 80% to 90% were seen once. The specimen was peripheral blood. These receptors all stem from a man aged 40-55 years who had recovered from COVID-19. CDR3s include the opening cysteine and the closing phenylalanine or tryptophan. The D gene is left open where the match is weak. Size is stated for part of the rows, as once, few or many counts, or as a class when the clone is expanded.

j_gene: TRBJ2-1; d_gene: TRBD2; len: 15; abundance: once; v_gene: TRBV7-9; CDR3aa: CASTAGTSSYNEQFF; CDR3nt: TGTGCCAGCACCGCTGGGACTAGCAGCTACAATGAGCAGTTCTTC
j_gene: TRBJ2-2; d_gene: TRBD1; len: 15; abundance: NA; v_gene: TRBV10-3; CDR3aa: CASSRDRGEGGELFF; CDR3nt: TGTGCCTCGAGTCGGGACAGGGGAGAAGGCGGGGAGCTGTTTTTT
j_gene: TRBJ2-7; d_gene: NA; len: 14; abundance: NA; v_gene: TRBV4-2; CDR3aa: CASSPKGETYEQYF; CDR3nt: TGTGCCAGCAGCCCCAAGGGGGAAACCTACGAGCAGTACTTC
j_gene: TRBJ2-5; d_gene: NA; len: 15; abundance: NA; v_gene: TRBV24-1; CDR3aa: CATSEADRTKETQYF; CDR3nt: TGTGCCACCAGTGAGGCGGACAGGACTAAAGAGACCCAGTACTTC
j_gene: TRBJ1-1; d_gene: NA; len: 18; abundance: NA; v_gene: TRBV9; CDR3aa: CASSAGGAGGLMNTEAFF; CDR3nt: TGTGCCAGCAGCGCCGGGGGCGCCGGGGGGCTCATGAACACTGAAGCTTTCTTT
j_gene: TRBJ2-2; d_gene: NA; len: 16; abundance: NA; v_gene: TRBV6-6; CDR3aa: CASSRLQGQRAGELFF; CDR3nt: TGTGCCAGCAGTCGACTACAGGGCCAGAGGGCCGGGGAGCTGTTTTTT
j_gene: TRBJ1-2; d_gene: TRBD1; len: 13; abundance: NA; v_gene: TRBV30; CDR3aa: CAWRGQGTGGYTF; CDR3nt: TGTGCCTGGAGGGGACAGGGTACGGGAGGCTACACCTTC
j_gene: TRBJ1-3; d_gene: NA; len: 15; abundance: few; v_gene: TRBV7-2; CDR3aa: CASSLAGVRGNTIYF; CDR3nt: TGTGCCAGCAGCTTAGCAGGGGTCCGTGGAAACACCATATATTTT
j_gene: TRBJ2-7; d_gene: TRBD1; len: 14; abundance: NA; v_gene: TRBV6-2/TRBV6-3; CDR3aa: CASSNPGQGDEQYF; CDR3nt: TGTGCCAGCAGTAATCCGGGACAGGGGGACGAGCAGTACTTC
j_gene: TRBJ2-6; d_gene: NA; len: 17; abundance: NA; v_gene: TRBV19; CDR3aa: CASSTLYRAAGANVLTF; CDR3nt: TGTGCCAGTAGTACCCTTTACAGGGCCGCCGGGGCCAACGTCCTGACTTTC
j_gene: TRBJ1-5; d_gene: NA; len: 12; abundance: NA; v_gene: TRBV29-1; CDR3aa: CSADCPHQPQHF; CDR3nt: TGCAGCGCGGACTGCCCGCATCAGCCCCAGCATTTT
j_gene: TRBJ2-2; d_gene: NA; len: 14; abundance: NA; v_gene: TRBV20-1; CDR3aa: CSASPPKNTGELFF; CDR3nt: TGCAGTGCTAGTCCCCCCAAGAACACCGGGGAGCTGTTTTTT
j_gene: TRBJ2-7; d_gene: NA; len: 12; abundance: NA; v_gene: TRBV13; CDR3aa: CASSAGTREQYF; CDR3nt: TGTGCCAGCAGCGCGGGGACCCGCGAGCAGTACTTC
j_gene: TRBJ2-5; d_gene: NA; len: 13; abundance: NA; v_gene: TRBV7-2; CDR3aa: CASSPAGKETQYF; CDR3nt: TGTGCCAGCAGCCCCGCGGGGAAAGAGACCCAGTACTTC
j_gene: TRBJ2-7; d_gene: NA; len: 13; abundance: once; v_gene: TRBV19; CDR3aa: CASSLGGGDEQYF; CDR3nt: TGTGCCAGTAGTCTCGGGGGTGGCGACGAGCAGTACTTC
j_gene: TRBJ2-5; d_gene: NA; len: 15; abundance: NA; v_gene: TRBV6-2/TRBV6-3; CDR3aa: CASSKITGEEETQYF; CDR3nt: TGTGCCAGCAGTAAAATCACAGGGGAGGAAGAGACCCAGTACTTC
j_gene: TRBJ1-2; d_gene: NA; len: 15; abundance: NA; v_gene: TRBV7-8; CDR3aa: CASSEWQGIYYGYTF; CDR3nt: TGTGCCAGCAGCGAGTGGCAGGGGATTTACTATGGCTACACCTTC
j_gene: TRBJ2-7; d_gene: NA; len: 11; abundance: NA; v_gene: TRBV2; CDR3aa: CASSPSYEQYF; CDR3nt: TGTGCCAGCAGTCCTTCCTACGAGCAGTACTTC
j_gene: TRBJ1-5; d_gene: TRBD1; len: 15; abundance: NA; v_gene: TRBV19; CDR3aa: CASSTGTDSNQPQHF; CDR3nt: TGTGCCAGTAGTACCGGGACAGATAGCAATCAGCCCCAGCATTTT
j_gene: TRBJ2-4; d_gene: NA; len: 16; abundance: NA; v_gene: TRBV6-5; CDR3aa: CASSYSSAGTWDIQYF; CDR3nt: TGTGCCAGCAGTTACTCGAGCGCGGGGACCTGGGACATTCAGTACTTC
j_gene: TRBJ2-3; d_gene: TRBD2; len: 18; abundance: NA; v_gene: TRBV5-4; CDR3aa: CASSPRTSGGPHTDTQYF; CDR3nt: TGTGCCAGCAGCCCCAGGACTAGCGGGGGGCCTCACACAGATACGCAGTATTTT
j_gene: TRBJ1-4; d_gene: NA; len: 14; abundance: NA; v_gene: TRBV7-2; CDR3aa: CASSLDRNSEKLFF; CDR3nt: TGTGCCAGCAGCCTTGACAGAAATTCAGAAAAACTGTTTTTT
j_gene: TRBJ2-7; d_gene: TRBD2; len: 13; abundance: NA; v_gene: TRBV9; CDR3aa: CASSLAGSYEQYF; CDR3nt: TGTGCCAGCAGCCTAGCGGGAAGCTACGAGCAGTACTTC
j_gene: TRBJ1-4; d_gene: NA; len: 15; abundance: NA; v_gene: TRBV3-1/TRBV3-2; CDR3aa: CASSQDCRPNEKLFF; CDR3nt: TGTGCCAGCAGCCAAGATTGCAGGCCTAATGAAAAACTGTTTTTT
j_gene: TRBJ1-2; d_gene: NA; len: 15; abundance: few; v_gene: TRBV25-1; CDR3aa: CASSGSRGGNYGYTF; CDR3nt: TGTGCCAGCAGTGGTTCCCGGGGTGGGAACTATGGCTACACCTTC
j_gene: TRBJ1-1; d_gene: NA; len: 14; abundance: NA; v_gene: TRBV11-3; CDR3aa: CASSLRQAAFEAFF; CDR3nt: TGTGCCAGCAGCCTTAGGCAGGCCGCATTTGAAGCTTTCTTT
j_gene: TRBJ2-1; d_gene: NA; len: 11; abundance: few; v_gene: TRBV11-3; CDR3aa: CASSFSNEQFF; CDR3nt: TGTGCCAGCAGCTTCTCTAATGAGCAGTTCTTC
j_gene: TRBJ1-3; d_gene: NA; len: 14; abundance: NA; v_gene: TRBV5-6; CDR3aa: CASSQVVPGNTIYF; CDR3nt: TGTGCCAGCAGCCAGGTGGTTCCCGGAAACACCATATATTTT